This T cell receptor beta chain was documented in a study of beta chain features in type 1 diabetes. V was cut by 2 bases and J by 0 bases, with 7 bases left in between. CDR1 and CDR2 (germline): SGHTA, FQGNSA. CDR3 length: 14 residues. Sorted populations all had greater than 98% purity. Points from the study as a whole: At VDJ recombination sites, type 1 diabetes patients had fewer insertions and more deleted nucleotides.

Investigators reverse transcribed all isolated RNA, so they sequenced expressed TCRB transcripts. TCRdb's copy holds only in-frame clones and misses some; the assay was immunoSEQ multiplex PCR. This table has about 330,000 clones, about 10% appearing once. This clone has just a few counts. The antigen is undetermined. This chain uses TRBV7-2 with TRBJ1-1, with no clear D. The source is a woman aged 30 to 39 in good health. Sequences were obtained from naive CD4+ T cells from blood. The CDR3: CASSLREVNTEAFF. The DNA for the CDR3 is TGTGCCAGCAGCTTAAGGGAGGTGAACACTGAAGCTTTCTTT.